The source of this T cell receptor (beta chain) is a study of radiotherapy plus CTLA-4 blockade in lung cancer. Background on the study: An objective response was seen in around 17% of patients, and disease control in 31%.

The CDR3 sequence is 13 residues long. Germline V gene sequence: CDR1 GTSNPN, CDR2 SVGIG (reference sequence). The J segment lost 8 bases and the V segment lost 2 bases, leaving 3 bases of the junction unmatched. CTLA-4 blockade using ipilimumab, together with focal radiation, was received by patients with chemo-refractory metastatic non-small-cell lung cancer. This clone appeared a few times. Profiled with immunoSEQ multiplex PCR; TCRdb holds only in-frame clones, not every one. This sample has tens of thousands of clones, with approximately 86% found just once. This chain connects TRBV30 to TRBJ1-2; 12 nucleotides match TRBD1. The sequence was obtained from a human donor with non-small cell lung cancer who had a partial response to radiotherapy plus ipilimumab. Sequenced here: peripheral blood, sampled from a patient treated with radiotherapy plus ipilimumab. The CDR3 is CAWSPGTGGGYTF. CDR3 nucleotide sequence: TGTGCCTGGAGTCCCGGGACAGGGGGCGGCTACACCTTC.